The rows below give T cell receptor beta chains drawn from one sample of a study of technical replicates of blood from several donors. The table came from immunoSEQ multiplex PCR; TCRdb's copy has only in-frame clones and leaves some out. The data contain about 93,000 clones, 95% of them singletons. The sequencing input was T cells isolated from PBMCs. All receptors derive from a human donor in good health. CDR3s include the opening cysteine and the closing phenylalanine or tryptophan. D genes are given only for firm matches. Not every row has a clone size; where given, it reads once, few, many or a size class.

J gene: TRBJ1-2; clone size: -; V gene: TRBV19; D gene: -; CDR3 protein: CASNDGQLNYGYTF; CDR3 DNA: TGTGCCAGTAACGACGGACAGCTAAACTATGGCTACACCTTC
J gene: TRBJ2-1; clone size: -; V gene: TRBV9; D gene: -; CDR3 protein: CASSVELSYNEQFF; CDR3 DNA: TGTGCCAGCAGCGTAGAACTCTCCTACAATGAGCAGTTCTTC
J gene: TRBJ1-1; clone size: -; V gene: TRBV6-6; D gene: -; CDR3 protein: CASNQGSPEAFF; CDR3 DNA: TGTGCCAGCAACCAGGGGAGCCCTGAAGCTTTCTTT
J gene: TRBJ1-5; clone size: -; V gene: TRBV19; D gene: -; CDR3 protein: CASSTPAGGQPQHF; CDR3 DNA: TGTGCCAGTAGCACACCGGCGGGAGGCCAGCCCCAGCATTTT
J gene: TRBJ1-1; clone size: -; V gene: TRBV5-1; D gene: TRBD1; CDR3 protein: CASSLLDRGRTNTEAFF; CDR3 DNA: TGCGCCAGCAGCTTATTAGACAGGGGGCGGACGAACACTGAAGCTTTCTTT
J gene: TRBJ1-2; clone size: -; V gene: TRBV7-3; D gene: TRBD1; CDR3 protein: CASSPIPGQGRDGYTF; CDR3 DNA: TGTGCCAGCAGCCCCATTCCGGGACAGGGGAGAGATGGCTACACCTTC
J gene: TRBJ2-4; clone size: once; V gene: TRBV28; D gene: -; CDR3 protein: CASSLSIVAKNIQYF; CDR3 DNA: TGTGCCAGCAGTTTGTCCATTGTAGCCAAAAACATTCAGTACTTC
J gene: TRBJ1-1; clone size: -; V gene: TRBV5-1; D gene: -; CDR3 protein: CASSSSGTGIMNTEAFF; CDR3 DNA: TGCGCCAGCAGCTCGTCCGGGACTGGAATTATGAACACTGAAGCTTTCTTT
J gene: TRBJ2-7; clone size: once; V gene: TRBV4-1; D gene: TRBD2; CDR3 protein: CASSHGLAGGYEQYF; CDR3 DNA: TGCGCCAGCAGCCACGGACTAGCGGGAGGATACGAGCAGTACTTC
J gene: TRBJ2-1; clone size: -; V gene: TRBV12-5; D gene: TRBD2; CDR3 protein: CASGAGLAGGNEQFF; CDR3 DNA: TGTGCTAGTGGGGCTGGACTAGCGGGAGGGAATGAGCAGTTCTTC
J gene: TRBJ1-5; clone size: -; V gene: TRBV12-5; D gene: TRBD1; CDR3 protein: CASGVGQGLNQPQHF; CDR3 DNA: TGTGCTAGTGGTGTCGGACAGGGTCTCAATCAGCCCCAGCATTTT
J gene: TRBJ2-1; clone size: -; V gene: TRBV9; D gene: TRBD2; CDR3 protein: CASSAGGGGKYNEQFF; CDR3 DNA: TGTGCCAGCAGCGCCGGCGGGGGGGGGAAATACAATGAGCAGTTCTTC
J gene: TRBJ1-2; clone size: -; V gene: TRBV4-2; D gene: -; CDR3 protein: CASSQDQAFGYGYTF; CDR3 DNA: TGTGCCAGCAGCCAAGATCAGGCCTTCGGCTATGGCTACACCTTC
J gene: TRBJ2-2; clone size: -; V gene: TRBV6-6; D gene: TRBD1; CDR3 protein: CASSPRGPGELFF; CDR3 DNA: TGTGCCAGCAGCCCCAGGGGGCCCGGGGAGCTGTTTTTT
J gene: TRBJ2-7; clone size: -; V gene: TRBV5-1; D gene: TRBD1; CDR3 protein: CASSSGDSTYEQYF; CDR3 DNA: TGCGCCAGCAGCTCTGGGGACAGTACCTACGAGCAGTACTTC
J gene: TRBJ2-2; clone size: -; V gene: TRBV28; D gene: -; CDR3 protein: CASTAASQNTGELFF; CDR3 DNA: TGTGCCAGCACCGCGGCCAGCCAGAACACCGGGGAGCTGTTTTTT
J gene: TRBJ2-5; clone size: -; V gene: TRBV6-6; D gene: TRBD2; CDR3 protein: CASSYGGGRETQYF; CDR3 DNA: TGTGCCAGCAGTTACGGGGGGGGAAGAGAGACCCAGTACTTC
J gene: TRBJ1-5; clone size: -; V gene: TRBV30; D gene: -; CDR3 protein: CALEEGPSTGNQPQHF; CDR3 DNA: TGTGCCTTGGAGGAGGGACCCTCCACCGGCAATCAGCCCCAGCATTTT
J gene: TRBJ2-5; clone size: -; V gene: TRBV9; D gene: TRBD1; CDR3 protein: CASSGDTGVGETQYF; CDR3 DNA: TGTGCCAGCAGCGGGGACACAGGGGTCGGGGAGACCCAGTACTTC
J gene: TRBJ2-7; clone size: -; V gene: TRBV29-1; D gene: TRBD1; CDR3 protein: CSGGQGRSEQYF; CDR3 DNA: TGCAGCGGGGGACAGGGAAGGAGCGAGCAGTACTTC
J gene: TRBJ2-2; clone size: -; V gene: TRBV4-1; D gene: TRBD2; CDR3 protein: CASSRTSGRPGGELFF; CDR3 DNA: TGCGCCAGCAGCCGGACTAGCGGGAGGCCCGGCGGGGAGCTGTTTTTT
J gene: TRBJ2-1; clone size: -; V gene: TRBV7-3; D gene: TRBD2; CDR3 protein: CASSSRSGGFNEQFF; CDR3 DNA: TGTGCCAGCAGCTCCAGAAGCGGGGGGTTCAATGAGCAGTTCTTC
J gene: TRBJ1-6; clone size: -; V gene: TRBV19; D gene: -; CDR3 protein: CASSIGAVNMSPLHF; CDR3 DNA: TGTGCCAGTAGTATTGGGGCAGTTAATATGTCACCCCTCCACTTT
J gene: TRBJ1-1; clone size: -; V gene: TRBV13; D gene: -; CDR3 protein: CASSFGQLNTEAFF; CDR3 DNA: TGTGCCAGCAGCTTCGGACAGCTGAACACTGAAGCTTTCTTT